This TCR beta chain was identified during a study of T cell responses to AZD1222 COVID-19 vaccine. Study-level points and caveats: Reportedly, close to half of spike-specific TCRs are directed against unmutated variant regions.

To note about this clone: Its specificity is unknown.

Repertoires were generated with immunoSEQ multiplex PCR, while TCRdb's copy carries only in-frame clones and drops some. Of about 89,000 clones in the sample, 91% were seen once. The V end was cut by 4 bases, the J end by 1 base, with 8 bases between. The germline V gene encodes CDR1 SGHRS and CDR2 YFSETQ. The CDR3 length is 13 residues. Specimen: peripheral blood, collected on day 0 of MenACWY control vaccination. The chain employs TRBV5-1 and TRBJ1-1; D not resolved. This sequence was found in an adult in good health. The CDR3 loop reads CASSTLTNTEAFF. CDR3 sequence (DNA): TGCGCCAGCAGCACTCTCACGAACACTGAAGCTTTCTTT. Complete variable domain (other parts from reference TRBV5-1 and TRBJ1-1): KAGVTQTPRYLIKTRGQQVTLSCSPISGHRSVSWYQQTPGQGLQFLFEYFSETQRNKGNFPGRFSGRQFSNSRSEMNVSTLELGDSALYLCASSTLTNTEAFFGQGTRLTVV.